The present entry profiles one T cell receptor (beta chain) with its context. Its target is unknown. This sample is drawn from a study of cytomegalovirus exposure and HLA in healthy donors. TCRdb keeps only in-frame clones here, not all; method: immunoSEQ multiplex PCR. The sample records about 64,000 clones, approximately 90% being singletons. Study-level points and caveats: In the 130 or so validation repertoires, a later analysis found that first-cohort TCR clusters tended to co-occur. The study labeled fewer than 200 TCR beta chains cytomegalovirus-associated. Rarity characterized most TCR sequences, yet some public TCRs appeared in many donors.

It was the approximately 110-subject validation cohort, separate from the roughly 700-subject first cohort, to which the donors belonged. The CDR3 has 12 residues. Losses at the gene ends were 3 bases for V and 15 bases for J; bases not matched to a gene: 8. Germline values: CDR1 SGHDT, CDR2 YYEEEE. This TCR came from a woman between 18 and 29 years old in good health and CMV-seronegative. Input material: PBMCs. This sequence joins TRBV5-6 and TRBJ2-1; 8 bases align to TRBD2. CDR3 sequence: CASSWTAGARFF. The CDR3 bases are TGTGCCAGCAGCTGGACAGCGGGGGCGAGGTTCTTC.